This entry lists 4 T cell receptor beta chains sequenced from one sample in a study of blood T cell repertoires in COVID-19. Assay: immunoSEQ multiplex PCR; the TCRdb copy retains only in-frame clones and omits some. This sample has about 240,000 clones, with approximately 82% found just once. Sequencing used peripheral blood. These TCRs come from a man aged 25 to 45 who had recovered from COVID-19.

The V and J genes are TRBV15 and TRBJ1-5, with 8 bases that match TRBD1. CDR3 length: 16 amino acids. Germline trimming cut 3 bases from V and 5 bases from J; bases unmatched to any gene: 9. Per the germline V gene, CDR1 is LNHNV and CDR2 is YYDKDF (reference sequence). The CDR3 nucleotides read TGTGCCACCAGCAGGACGCGGACAGGGCGGGATCAGCCCCAGCATTTT. Its protein product is CATSRTRTGRDQPQHF.

This clone was counted between two and nine times. The rearrangement uses TRBV2 and TRBJ2-7; tentatively, D is TRBD1 (6 bases). Trimming pared 5 bases from V and 3 bases from J, leaving 8 bases between. Germline-derived CDR1 and CDR2 are SNHLY and FYNNEI. This CDR3 region has 12 residues. CDR3 protein: CASSIQGYEQYF. The CDR3 nucleotides read TGTGCCAGCAGTATACAGGGCTACGAGCAGTACTTC.

CDR3 residues: CASSLIAGGKGNSPLHF. CDR3 bases: TGTGCCAGCAGCTTAATCGCAGGGGGCAAAGGTAATTCACCCCTCCACTTT. The V call is TRBV7-3, the J call TRBJ1-6; 8 nucleotides align to TRBD1. The CDR3 is 17 residues long. Trimming removed 1 base from V and 6 bases from J; junction bases left unmatched: 8. The germline gives CDR1 SGHTA, CDR2 FQGTGA.

This sequence joins TRBV5-1 and TRBJ2-5; TRBD2 might be the D (7 bases). CDR1 and CDR2 (germline): SGHRS, YFSETQ. V dropped 0 bases and J dropped 4 bases, with 16 bases sitting between them. This CDR3 is 16 amino acids long. This CDR3 is CASSLGPGGYGETQYF. CDR3 in DNA: TGCGCCAGCAGCTTGGGGCCGGGGGGCTATGGAGAGACCCAGTACTTC.